A single sample gave rise to the 20 T cell receptor beta chains below, sequenced in a study of CD8 T cells in Susac syndrome. RNA totalling about 0.5 to 1 ug underwent reverse transcription with random hexamers. A single record per CDR3 protein comes from TCRdb applying MiXCR to the immunoSEQ multiplex PCR reads. This repertoire shows 100,000 to 150,000 distinct CDR3 sequences, 90% to 95% found once; its top ten account for around 0.12%. Sequenced material: CD4+ T cells from PBMCs. The receptors come from a human donor in good health.

The chain uses TRBV5-1 and TRBJ2-1, with D tentatively TRBD1 (5 bases). Germline lookup yields CDR1 SGHRS and CDR2 YFSETQ. This CDR3 has 14 amino acids. V was shortened by 1 base and J by 8 bases, with 13 bases between the two germline ends. CDR3 loop: CASSLRSLRDEQFF. The CDR3 bases are TGCGCCAGCAGCTTGCGGTCCCTCAGGGATGAGCAGTTCTTC.

The chain couples TRBV7-9 to TRBJ1-2, with D possibly being TRBD1 (5 bases). Trimming pared 5 bases from V and 0 bases from J, leaving 13 bases between. CDR1 and CDR2 (germline): SEHNR, FQNEAQ (reference sequence). The CDR3 is made up of 15 amino acids. CDR3 sequence: CASSPQGLANYGYTF. CDR3 bases: TGTGCCAGCAGCCCTCAGGGTTTAGCTAACTATGGCTACACCTTC.

V gene TRBV25-1 combines with J gene TRBJ2-1; D is perhaps TRBD1 (6 bases). V was cut by 6 bases and J by 14 bases, with 20 bases left in between. The CDR3 length is 13 residues. Germline CDR1 MGHDK, CDR2 SYGVNS. The CDR3, as DNA: TGTGCCAGCAGCAACACCGTAGGGGGAGAGGAGTTCTTC. Its translation: CASSNTVGGEEFF.

J is TRBJ1-5 and V is TRBV20-1; D gene uncertain. The V and J ends lost 3 bases and 0 bases respectively, with 9 bases between them. The CDR3 contains 14 residues. CDR1 is DFQATT, CDR2 SNEGSKA, per germline (reference sequence). In DNA form, the CDR3 reads TGCAGTGCTAGGTGGGGAGATAGCAATCAGCCCCAGCATTTT. It is translated as CSARWGDSNQPQHF.

The chain couples TRBV28 to TRBJ2-7; no clear D gene. The CDR3 consists of 17 residues. Trimming took 4 bases from V and 4 from J, leaving 23 bases between them. The germline CDR1 and CDR2 sequences are MDHEN and SYDVKM. For the CDR3, the DNA is TGTGCCAGCAGTTACTACTCTTTTCTGGACGGAAAGTACGAGCAGTACTTC. It encodes CASSYYSFLDGKYEQYF.

The chain has TRBV3-1 and TRBJ2-1; TRBD2 is a possible D gene (6 bases). V was trimmed by 4 bases and J by 7 bases, leaving 14 bases between them. The V gene's germline CDR1 is LGHDT and CDR2 YNNKEL (reference sequence). The CDR3 loop spans 14 amino acids. The CDR3 loop reads CASSPFGGENEQFF. The CDR3 DNA reads TGTGCCAGCAGCCCGTTTGGAGGGGAAAATGAGCAGTTCTTC.

This rearrangement joins TRBV5-1 to TRBJ2-5; the match to TRBD2 covers 9 bases. V lost 5 bases to trimming and J lost 3 bases; unmatched junction nucleotides: 5. The length of the CDR3 is 14 residues. CDR1 is SGHRS, CDR2 YFSETQ, per germline. The CDR3 nucleotides are TGCGCCAGCAGTTTAGCGGGAGTGAAAGAGACCCAGTACTTC. Protein sequence: CASSLAGVKETQYF.

The chain links TRBV14 to TRBJ1-2; perhaps TRBD1 as D (5 bases). There are 14 residues in the CDR3. Trimming removed 5 bases at V and 8 bases at J, with 18 bases between. Germline CDR1 SGHDN, CDR2 FVKESK. The CDR3 DNA is TGTGCCAGCAGCAAAGGAGGGCAGGGTGAAGGCTACACCTTC. Translated, it gives CASSKGGQGEGYTF.

The chain has TRBV27 and TRBJ1-2; D perhaps matches TRBD1 (6 bases). The V end was cut by 4 bases, the J end by 7 bases, with 13 bases between. This CDR3 is built from 13 residues. Germline V gives CDR1 MNHEY, CDR2 SMNVEV (reference sequence). This CDR3 is CASSSRYRAGYTF. Here the CDR3 DNA reads TGTGCCAGCAGTTCCCGATACAGGGCTGGCTACACCTTC.

The genes are TRBV5-8 and TRBJ2-7; 7 bases agree with TRBD1. The CDR3 contains 15 residues. V lost 4 bases to trimming and J lost 4 bases; unmatched junction nucleotides: 11. Germline V gene lookup returns CDR1 SGHTS and CDR2 YDEGEE. This chain's CDR3 is CASSLYSTGKYEQYF. In DNA, the CDR3 is TGTGCCAGCAGCCTCTATTCGACAGGGAAGTACGAGCAGTACTTC.

The rearrangement uses TRBV5-1 and TRBJ2-1, with 9 bases that match TRBD1. The CDR3 spans 13 residues. Germline V CDR1 and CDR2: SGHRS, YFSETQ. V gave up 8 bases and J gave up 7 bases; unmatched junction bases: 7. The CDR3 DNA sequence: TGCGCCAGTTCCGGGACAGGGCGGAATGAGCAGTTCTTC. This sequence encodes CASSGTGRNEQFF.

This clonotype showed up just once. This chain links TRBV6-6 with TRBJ2-7; no clear D gene. Looked up from germline, CDR1 is MNHNY and CDR2 is SVGAGI (reference sequence). This CDR3 comprises 13 residues. V lost 6 bases and J 6 bases, leaving 15 bases between the germline ends. The CDR3 coding sequence is TGTGCCAGCAGCTCGGGCCAACTGCTCGAGCAGTACTTC. Translation: CASSSGQLLEQYF.

This sequence joins TRBV7-2 and TRBJ2-6; perhaps TRBD1 as D (6 bases). Trimming removed 5 bases from V and 0 bases from J, with 11 bases in between. Germline V gives CDR1 SGHTA, CDR2 FQGNSA. The CDR3 is 16 amino acids. In DNA form, the CDR3 reads TGTGCCAGCAGCCTAGGACAGTCCTCTGGGGCCAACGTCCTGACTTTC. This codes for CASSLGQSSGANVLTF.

The chain is built from TRBV10-3 and TRBJ2-7; 12 nucleotides match TRBD2. The V gene end was trimmed by 2 bases and the J gene end by 4 bases; junction bases not matched to a gene: 3. CDR3 length: 15 amino acids. Germline V gene sequence: CDR1 ENHRY, CDR2 SYGVKD. The CDR3 bases are TGTGCCATCAGTGAGCTAGCGGGAGGGAGATACGAGCAGTACTTC. Amino acids: CAISELAGGRYEQYF.

The chain combines TRBV21-1 with TRBJ2-7. TRBV21-1 is given as a pseudogene. The CDR3 runs to 13 residues. The CDR3: CASSSGSSYEQYF. CDR3 nucleotides: TGTGCCAGCAGCAGCGGGAGTTCCTACGAGCAGTACTTC.

V is TRBV29-1 and J is TRBJ2-1; 8 bases match TRBD1. Losses at the gene ends were 7 bases for V and 3 bases for J; bases not matched to a gene: 8. Germline V gives CDR1 SQVTM, CDR2 ANQGSEA. The CDR3 is 14 amino acids. The CDR3: CSAMLGTGYNEQFF. In nucleotides, the CDR3 is TGCAGCGCCATGCTCGGGACAGGCTACAATGAGCAGTTCTTC.

The chain carries TRBV9 and TRBJ2-1, with D possibly matching TRBD1 (6 bases). V shed 0 bases and J shed 9 bases, with 16 bases lying between them. The length of the CDR3 is 15 residues. Germline V gene data show CDR1 as SGDLS and CDR2 as YYNGEE. CDR3 nucleotide sequence: TGTGCCAGCAGCGTAGTGACAGGCCTTCAGGGTGAGCAGTTCTTC. Translated: CASSVVTGLQGEQFF.

The genes are TRBV12-3 or TRBV12-4 and TRBJ2-7, with TRBD1 matching over 10 bases. There are 15 residues in the CDR3. J was trimmed by 1 base and V by 5 bases; bases with no gene match: 5. The CDR3 sequence is CASSQRTGGSYEQYF. For the CDR3, the DNA is TGTGCCAGCAGTCAACGGACAGGGGGGTCCTACGAGCAGTACTTC.

The chain links TRBV3-1 to TRBJ2-7; TRBD2 matches at 11 bases. The CDR3 totals 15 residues. The ends lost 1 base at V and 4 bases at J; junction bases unmatched: 3. CDR1 is LGHDT and CDR2 is YNNKEL in the germline V gene (reference sequence). The chain's CDR3 is CASSQARTSGYEQYF. CDR3 nucleotide sequence: TGTGCCAGCAGCCAAGCCCGGACTAGCGGGTACGAGCAGTACTTC.

This chain links TRBV7-9 with TRBJ2-1; tentative D call: TRBD2 (5 bases). Per the germline V gene, CDR1 is SEHNR and CDR2 is FQNEAQ (reference sequence). The CDR3 runs 12 residues. Trimming cost V 3 bases and J 10 bases, with 10 bases left between them. CDR3 nucleotide sequence: TGTGCCAGCAGCTTTGGAGCGGAGGAGCAGTTCTTC. It codes for CASSFGAEEQFF.